The T cell receptor (beta chain) under discussion was sequenced for a study of cytomegalovirus exposure and HLA in healthy donors. Overall study results and limits: Most TCR beta V segments were productive about 87% or about 30% of the time in an earlier analysis.

CDR1 and CDR2 (germline): SGHDN, FVKESK. This CDR3 has 16 residues. V lost 3 bases, J lost 5 bases, and 19 bases lay in between. The PCR used 60 Vbeta and 13 Jbeta primers. Using immunoSEQ multiplex PCR, the repertoire was profiled, and TCRdb retains in-frame clones only, with some absent. The sample includes about 70,000 clones, around 70% seen only once; the top ten take 11%. No CMV serostatus entry exists for this donor. A note on this clone: Its target is not known.

The J gene is TRBJ2-5, the V gene TRBV14; weak D call: TRBD1 (7 bases). This TCR came from a human donor in good health. The source material was PBMCs. CDR3 coding DNA: TGTGCCAGCAGCCATCCCCGGGCTTCAGGGGGGGAGACCCAGTACTTC. Encoded protein: CASSHPRASGGETQYF. Full variable domain (missing parts from reference TRBV14 and TRBJ2-5): EAGVTQFPSHSVIEKGQTVTLRCDPISGHDNLYWYRRVMGKEIKFLLHFVKESKQDESGMPNNRFLAERTGGTYSTLKVQPAELEDSGVYFCASSHPRASGGETQYFGPGTRLLVL.